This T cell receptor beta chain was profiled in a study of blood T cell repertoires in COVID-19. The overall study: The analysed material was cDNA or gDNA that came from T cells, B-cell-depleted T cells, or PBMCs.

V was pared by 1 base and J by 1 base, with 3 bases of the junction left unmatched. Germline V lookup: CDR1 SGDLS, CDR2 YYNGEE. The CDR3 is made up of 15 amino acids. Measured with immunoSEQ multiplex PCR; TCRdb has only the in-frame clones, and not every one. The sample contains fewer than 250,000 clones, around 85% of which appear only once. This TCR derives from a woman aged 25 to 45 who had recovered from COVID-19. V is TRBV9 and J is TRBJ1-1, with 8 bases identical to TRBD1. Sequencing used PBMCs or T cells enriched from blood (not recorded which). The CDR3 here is CASSVSGTGNTEAFF. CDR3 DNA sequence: TGTGCCAGCAGCGTATCCGGGACAGGGAACACTGAAGCTTTCTTT.